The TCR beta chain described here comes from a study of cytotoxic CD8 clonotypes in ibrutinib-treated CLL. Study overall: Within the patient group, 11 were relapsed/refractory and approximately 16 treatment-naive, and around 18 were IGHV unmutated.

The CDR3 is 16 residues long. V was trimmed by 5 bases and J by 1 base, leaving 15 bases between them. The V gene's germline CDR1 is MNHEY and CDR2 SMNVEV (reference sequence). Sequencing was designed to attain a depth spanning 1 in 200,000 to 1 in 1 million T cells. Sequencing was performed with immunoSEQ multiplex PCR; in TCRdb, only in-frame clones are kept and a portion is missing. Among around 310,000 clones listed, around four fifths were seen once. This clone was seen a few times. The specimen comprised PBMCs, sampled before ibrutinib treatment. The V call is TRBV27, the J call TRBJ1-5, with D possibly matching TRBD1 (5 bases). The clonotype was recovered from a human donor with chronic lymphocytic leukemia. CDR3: CASSPGSQGSNQPQHF. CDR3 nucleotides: TGTGCCAGCAGTCCTGGGTCCCAGGGAAGCAATCAGCCCCAGCATTTT.